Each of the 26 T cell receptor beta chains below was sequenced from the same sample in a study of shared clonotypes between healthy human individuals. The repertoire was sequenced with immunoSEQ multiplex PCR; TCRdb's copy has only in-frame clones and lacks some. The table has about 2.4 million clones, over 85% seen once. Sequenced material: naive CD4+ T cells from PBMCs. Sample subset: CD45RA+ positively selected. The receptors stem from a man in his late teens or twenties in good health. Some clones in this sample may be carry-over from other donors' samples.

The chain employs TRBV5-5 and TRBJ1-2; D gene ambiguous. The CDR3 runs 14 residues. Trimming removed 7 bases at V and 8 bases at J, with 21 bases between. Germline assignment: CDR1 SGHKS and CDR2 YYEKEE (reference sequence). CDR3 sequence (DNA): TGTGCCAGCGAGTCTATCGAGGCGCCAGGAGGCTACACCTTC. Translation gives CASESIEAPGGYTF.

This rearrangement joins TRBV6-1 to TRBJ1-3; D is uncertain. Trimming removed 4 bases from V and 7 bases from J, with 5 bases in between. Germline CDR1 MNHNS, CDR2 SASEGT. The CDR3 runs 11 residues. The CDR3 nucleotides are TGTGCCAGCAGTGTCGGGAACACCATATATTTT. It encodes CASSVGNTIYF.

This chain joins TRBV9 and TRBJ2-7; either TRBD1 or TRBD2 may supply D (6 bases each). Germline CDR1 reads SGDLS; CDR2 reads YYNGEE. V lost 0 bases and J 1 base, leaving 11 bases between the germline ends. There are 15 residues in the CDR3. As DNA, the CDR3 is TGTGCCAGCAGCGTAGTCGGGGGCCCTTCCTACGAGCAGTACTTC. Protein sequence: CASSVVGGPSYEQYF.

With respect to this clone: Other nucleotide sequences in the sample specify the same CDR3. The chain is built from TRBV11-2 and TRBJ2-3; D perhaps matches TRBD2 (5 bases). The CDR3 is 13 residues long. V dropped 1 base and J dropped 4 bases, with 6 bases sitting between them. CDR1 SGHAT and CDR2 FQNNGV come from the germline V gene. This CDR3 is CASSLAGADTQYF. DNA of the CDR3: TGTGCCAGCAGCTTAGCCGGGGCAGATACGCAGTATTTT.

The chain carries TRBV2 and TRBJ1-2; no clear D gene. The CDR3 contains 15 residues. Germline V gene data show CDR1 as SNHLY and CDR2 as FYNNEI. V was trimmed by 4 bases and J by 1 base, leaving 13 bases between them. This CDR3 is CASSVNRGNNYGYTF. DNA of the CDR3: TGTGCCAGCAGTGTAAACCGCGGAAATAACTATGGCTACACCTTC. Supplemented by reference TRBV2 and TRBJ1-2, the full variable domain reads EPEVTQTPSHQVTQMGQEVILRCVPISNHLYFYWYRQILGQKVEFLVSFYNNEISEKSEIFDDQFSVERPDGSNFTLKIRSTKLEDSAMYFCASSVNRGNNYGYTFGSGTRLTVV.

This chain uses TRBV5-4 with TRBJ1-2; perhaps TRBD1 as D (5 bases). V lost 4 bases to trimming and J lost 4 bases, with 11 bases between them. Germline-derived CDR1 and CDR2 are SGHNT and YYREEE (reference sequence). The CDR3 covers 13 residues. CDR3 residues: CASSVGTSYGYTF. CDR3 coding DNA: TGTGCCAGCAGCGTCGGGACCAGCTATGGCTACACCTTC. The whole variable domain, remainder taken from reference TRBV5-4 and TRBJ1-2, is ETGVTQSPTHLIKTRGQQVTLRCSSQSGHNTVSWYQQALGQGPQFIFQYYREEENGRGNFPPRFSGLQFPNYSSELNVNALELDDSALYLCASSVGTSYGYTFGSGTRLTVV.

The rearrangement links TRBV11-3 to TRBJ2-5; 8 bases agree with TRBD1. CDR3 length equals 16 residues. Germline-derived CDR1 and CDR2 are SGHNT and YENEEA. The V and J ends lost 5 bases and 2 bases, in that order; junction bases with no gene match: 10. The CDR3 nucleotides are TGTGCCAGCAGCCCCTCGACAGGGGAGCAACAAGAGACCCAGTACTTC. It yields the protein CASSPSTGEQQETQYF.

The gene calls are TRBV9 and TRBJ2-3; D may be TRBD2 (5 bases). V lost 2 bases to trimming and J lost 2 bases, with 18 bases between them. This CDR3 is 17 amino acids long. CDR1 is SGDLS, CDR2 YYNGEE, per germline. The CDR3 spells CASSVRPGSTYTDTQYF. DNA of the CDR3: TGTGCCAGCAGCGTCCGTCCGGGGTCTACTTACACAGATACGCAGTATTTT.

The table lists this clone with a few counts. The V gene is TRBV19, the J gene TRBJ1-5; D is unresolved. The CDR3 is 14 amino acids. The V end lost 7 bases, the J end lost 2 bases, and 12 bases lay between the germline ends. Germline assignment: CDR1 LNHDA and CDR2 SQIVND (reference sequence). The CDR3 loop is CASIRRAGNQPQHF. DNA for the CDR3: TGTGCCAGTATTCGCAGAGCGGGCAATCAGCCCCAGCATTTT.

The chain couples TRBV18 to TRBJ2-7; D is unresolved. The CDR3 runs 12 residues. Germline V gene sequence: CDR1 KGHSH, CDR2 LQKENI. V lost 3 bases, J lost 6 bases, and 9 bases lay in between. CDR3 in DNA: TGTGCCAGCTCACCCCTCGGTTTCGAGCAGTACTTC. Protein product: CASSPLGFEQYF.

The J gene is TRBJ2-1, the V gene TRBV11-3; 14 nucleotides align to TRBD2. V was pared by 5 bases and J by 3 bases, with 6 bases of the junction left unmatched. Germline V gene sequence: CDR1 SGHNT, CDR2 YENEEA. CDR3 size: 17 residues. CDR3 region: CASSPRLAGGVYNEQFF. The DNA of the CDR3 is TGTGCCAGCAGCCCAAGACTAGCGGGAGGGGTCTACAATGAGCAGTTCTTC.

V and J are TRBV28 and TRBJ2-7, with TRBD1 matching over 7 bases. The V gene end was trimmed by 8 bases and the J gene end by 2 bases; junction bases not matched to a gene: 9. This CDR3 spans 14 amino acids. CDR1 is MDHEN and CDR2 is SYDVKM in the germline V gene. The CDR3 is CASAWTGFPYEQYF. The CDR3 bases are TGTGCCAGCGCCTGGACAGGTTTTCCCTACGAGCAGTACTTC.

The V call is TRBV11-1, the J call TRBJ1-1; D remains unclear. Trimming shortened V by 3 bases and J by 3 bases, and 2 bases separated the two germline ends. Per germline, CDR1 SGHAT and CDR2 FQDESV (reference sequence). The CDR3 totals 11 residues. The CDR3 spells CASSFHTEAFF. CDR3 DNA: TGTGCCAGCAGCTTTCACACTGAAGCTTTCTTT.

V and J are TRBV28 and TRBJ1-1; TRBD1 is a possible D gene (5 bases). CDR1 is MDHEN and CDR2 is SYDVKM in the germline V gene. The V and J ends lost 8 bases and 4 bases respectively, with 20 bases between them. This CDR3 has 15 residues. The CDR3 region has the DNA TGTGCCAGCTCTCGTCACCGAGGGGTAGGCACTGAAGCTTTCTTT. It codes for CASSRHRGVGTEAFF.

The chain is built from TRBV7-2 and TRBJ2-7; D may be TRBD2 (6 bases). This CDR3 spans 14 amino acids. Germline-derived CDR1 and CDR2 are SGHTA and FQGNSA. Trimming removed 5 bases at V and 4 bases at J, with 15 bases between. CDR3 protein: CASSPAPGGYEQYF. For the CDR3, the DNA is TGTGCCAGCAGCCCGGCCCCTGGGGGGTACGAGCAGTACTTC.

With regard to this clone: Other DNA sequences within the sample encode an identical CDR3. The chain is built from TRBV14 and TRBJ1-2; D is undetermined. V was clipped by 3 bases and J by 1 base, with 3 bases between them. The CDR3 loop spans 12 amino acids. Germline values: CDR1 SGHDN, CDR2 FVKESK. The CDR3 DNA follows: TGTGCCAGCAGCCAGGGTAACTATGGCTACACCTTC. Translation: CASSQGNYGYTF.

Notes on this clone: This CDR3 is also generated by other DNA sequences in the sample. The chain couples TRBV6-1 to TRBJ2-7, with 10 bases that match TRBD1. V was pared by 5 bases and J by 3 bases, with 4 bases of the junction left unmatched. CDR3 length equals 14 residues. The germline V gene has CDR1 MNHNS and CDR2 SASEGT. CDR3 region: CASSSRTGGYEQYF. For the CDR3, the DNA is TGTGCCAGCAGTAGCAGGACAGGGGGCTACGAGCAGTACTTC.

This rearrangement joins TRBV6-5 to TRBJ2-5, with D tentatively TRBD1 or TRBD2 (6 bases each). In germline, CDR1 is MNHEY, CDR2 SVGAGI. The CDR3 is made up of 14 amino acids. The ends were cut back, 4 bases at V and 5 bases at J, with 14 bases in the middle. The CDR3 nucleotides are TGTGCCAGCAGTTCGCCGGGGGCATTGGAGACCCAGTACTTC. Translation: CASSSPGALETQYF.

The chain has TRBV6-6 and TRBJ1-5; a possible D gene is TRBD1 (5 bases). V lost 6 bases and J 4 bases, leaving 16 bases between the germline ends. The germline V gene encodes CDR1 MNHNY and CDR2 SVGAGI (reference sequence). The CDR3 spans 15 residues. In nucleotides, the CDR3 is TGTGCCAGCAGCCCGACCGGGACCCTTAATCAGCCCCAGCATTTT. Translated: CASSPTGTLNQPQHF.

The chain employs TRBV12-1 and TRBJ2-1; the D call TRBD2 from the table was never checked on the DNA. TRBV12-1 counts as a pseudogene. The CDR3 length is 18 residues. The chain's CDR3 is CASSYTNGGSWSYNEQFF. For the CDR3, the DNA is TGTGCCAGCAGCTATACGAATGGCGGGAGCTGGTCCTACAATGAGCAGTTCTTC.

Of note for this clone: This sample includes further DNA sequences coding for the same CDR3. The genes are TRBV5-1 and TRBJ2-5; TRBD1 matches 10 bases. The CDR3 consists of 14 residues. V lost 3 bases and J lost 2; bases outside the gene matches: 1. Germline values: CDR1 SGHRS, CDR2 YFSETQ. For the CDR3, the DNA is TGCGCCAGCAGCTCGGGACAGGGGCAAGAGACCCAGTACTTC. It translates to CASSSGQGQETQYF.

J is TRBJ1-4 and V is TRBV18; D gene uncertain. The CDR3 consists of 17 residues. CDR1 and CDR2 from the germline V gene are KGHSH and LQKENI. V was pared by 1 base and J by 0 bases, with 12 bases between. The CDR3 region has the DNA TGTGCCAGCTCACCACTTCCTCGATCTGCAACTAATGAAAAACTGTTTTTT. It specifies CASSPLPRSATNEKLFF.

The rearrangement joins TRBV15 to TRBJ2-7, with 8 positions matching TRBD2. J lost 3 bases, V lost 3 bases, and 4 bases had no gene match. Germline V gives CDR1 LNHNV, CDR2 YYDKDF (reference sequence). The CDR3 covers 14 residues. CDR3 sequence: CATSRGLDYYEQYF. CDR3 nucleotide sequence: TGTGCCACCAGCAGGGGACTAGACTACTACGAGCAGTACTTC.

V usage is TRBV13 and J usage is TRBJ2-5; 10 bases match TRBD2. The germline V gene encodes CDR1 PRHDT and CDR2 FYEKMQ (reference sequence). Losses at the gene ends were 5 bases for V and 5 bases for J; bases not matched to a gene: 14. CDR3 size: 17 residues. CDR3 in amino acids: CASSQRGTSANLETQYF. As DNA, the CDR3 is TGTGCCAGCAGCCAAAGGGGGACTAGCGCGAATTTGGAGACCCAGTACTTC.

The CDR3, as DNA: TGTGCCAGCAGCACGGAACGGGTTTCGGGAGGCTACACCTTC. Its protein is CASSTERVSGGYTF. The J gene is TRBJ1-2, the V gene TRBV5-4, with D unresolved. This CDR3 has 14 amino acids. Trimming took off 4 bases at V and 8 bases at J, with 18 bases between the two ends. Germline V CDR1 and CDR2: SGHNT, YYREEE (reference sequence).

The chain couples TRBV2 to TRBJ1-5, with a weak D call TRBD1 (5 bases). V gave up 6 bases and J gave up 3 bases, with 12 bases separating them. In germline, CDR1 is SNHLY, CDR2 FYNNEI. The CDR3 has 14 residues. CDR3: CASRPTGDNQPQHF. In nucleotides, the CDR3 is TGTGCCAGCAGACCCACAGGAGACAATCAGCCCCAGCATTTT.